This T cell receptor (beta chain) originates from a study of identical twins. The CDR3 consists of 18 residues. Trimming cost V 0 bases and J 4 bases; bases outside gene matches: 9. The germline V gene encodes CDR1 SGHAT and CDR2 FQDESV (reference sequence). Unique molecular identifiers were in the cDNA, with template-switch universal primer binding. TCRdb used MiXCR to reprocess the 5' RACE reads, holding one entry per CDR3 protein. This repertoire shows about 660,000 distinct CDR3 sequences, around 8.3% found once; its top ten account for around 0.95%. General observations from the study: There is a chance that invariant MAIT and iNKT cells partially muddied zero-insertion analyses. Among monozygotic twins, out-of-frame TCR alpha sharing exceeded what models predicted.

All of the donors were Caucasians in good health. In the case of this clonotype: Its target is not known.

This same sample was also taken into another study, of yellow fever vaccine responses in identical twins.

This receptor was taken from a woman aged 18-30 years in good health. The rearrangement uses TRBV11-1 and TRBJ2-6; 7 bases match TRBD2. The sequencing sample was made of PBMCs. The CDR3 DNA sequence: TGTGCCAGCAGCTTAGCGACGGGAGGCCCTCCGGGGGCCAACGTCCTGACTTTC. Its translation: CASSLATGGPPGANVLTF.